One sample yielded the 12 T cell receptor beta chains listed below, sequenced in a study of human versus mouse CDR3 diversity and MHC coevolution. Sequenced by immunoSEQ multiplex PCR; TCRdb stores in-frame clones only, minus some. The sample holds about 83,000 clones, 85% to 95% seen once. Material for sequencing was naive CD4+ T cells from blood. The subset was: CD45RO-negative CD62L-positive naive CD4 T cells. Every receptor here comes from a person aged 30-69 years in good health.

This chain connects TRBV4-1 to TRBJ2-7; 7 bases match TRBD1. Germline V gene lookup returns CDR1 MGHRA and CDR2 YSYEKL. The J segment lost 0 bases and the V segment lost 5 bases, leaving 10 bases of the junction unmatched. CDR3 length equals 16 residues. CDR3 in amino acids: CASSTHPRGSSYEQYF. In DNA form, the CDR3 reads TGCGCCAGCAGCACCCACCCCAGGGGGAGCTCCTACGAGCAGTACTTC.

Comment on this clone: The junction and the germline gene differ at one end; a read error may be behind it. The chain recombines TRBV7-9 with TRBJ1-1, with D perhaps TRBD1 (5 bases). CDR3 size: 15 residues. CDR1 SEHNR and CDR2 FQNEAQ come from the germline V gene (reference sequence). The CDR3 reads CASSPPSLSPAAGLF. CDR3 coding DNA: TGTGCCAGCAGCCCCCCATCGCTATCCCCGGCGGCGGGGCTCTTT.

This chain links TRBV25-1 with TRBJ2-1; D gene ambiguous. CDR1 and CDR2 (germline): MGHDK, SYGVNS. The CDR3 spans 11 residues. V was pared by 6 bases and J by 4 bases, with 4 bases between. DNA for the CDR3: TGTGCCAGCAGCCCTTACAATGAGCAGTTCTTC. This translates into CASSPYNEQFF.

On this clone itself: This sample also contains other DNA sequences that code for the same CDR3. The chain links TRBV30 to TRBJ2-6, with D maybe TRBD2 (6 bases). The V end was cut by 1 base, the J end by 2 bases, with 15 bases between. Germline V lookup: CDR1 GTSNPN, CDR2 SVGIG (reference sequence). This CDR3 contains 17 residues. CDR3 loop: CAWSAPKEGAGANVLTF. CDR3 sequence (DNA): TGTGCCTGGAGTGCCCCAAAGGAGGGAGCTGGGGCCAACGTCCTGACTTTC.

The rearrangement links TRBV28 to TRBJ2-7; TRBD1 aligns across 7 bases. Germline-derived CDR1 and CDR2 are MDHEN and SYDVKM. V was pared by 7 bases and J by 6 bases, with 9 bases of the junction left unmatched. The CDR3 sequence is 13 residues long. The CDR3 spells CASNYRDSFEQYF. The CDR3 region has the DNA TGTGCCAGCAACTACCGGGACAGTTTCGAGCAGTACTTC.

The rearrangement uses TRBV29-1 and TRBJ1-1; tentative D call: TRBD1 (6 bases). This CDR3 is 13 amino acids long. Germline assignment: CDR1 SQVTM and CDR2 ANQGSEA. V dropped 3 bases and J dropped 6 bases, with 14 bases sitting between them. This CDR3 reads CSVERARGAEAFF. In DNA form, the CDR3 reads TGCAGCGTTGAGAGGGCCAGGGGCGCTGAAGCTTTCTTT.

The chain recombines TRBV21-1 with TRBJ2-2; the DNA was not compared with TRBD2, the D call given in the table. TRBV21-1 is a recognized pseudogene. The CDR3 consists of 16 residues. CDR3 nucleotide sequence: TGTGCCAGCAGCAAAGCCAACGGGAGGGGGGACGGGGAGCTGTTTTTT. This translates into CASSKANGRGDGELFF.

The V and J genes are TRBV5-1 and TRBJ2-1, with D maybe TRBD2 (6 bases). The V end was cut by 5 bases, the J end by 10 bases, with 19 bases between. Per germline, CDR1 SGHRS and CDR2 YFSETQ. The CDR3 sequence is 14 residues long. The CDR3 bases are TGCGCCAGCAGACCGGGACTCTCCACCCAAGAGCAGTTCTTC. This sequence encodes CASRPGLSTQEQFF.

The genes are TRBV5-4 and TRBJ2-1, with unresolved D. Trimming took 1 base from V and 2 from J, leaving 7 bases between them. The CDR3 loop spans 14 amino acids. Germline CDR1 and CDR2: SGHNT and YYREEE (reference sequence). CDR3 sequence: CASSLPGPYNEQFF. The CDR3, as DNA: TGTGCCAGCAGCTTGCCGGGTCCCTACAATGAGCAGTTCTTC.

The CDR3 sequence is CASSLAPLGATNEKLFF. The CDR3 DNA is TGCGCCAGCAGCTTGGCCCCGTTAGGGGCGACTAATGAAAAACTGTTTTTT. This chain joins TRBV5-1 and TRBJ1-4; TRBD1 is a possible D gene (5 bases). With 0 bases removed from V and 2 bases from J, the gap between germline ends came to 14 bases. This CDR3 is 17 amino acids long. Germline V gene sequence: CDR1 SGHRS, CDR2 YFSETQ.

The CDR3 DNA reads TGTGCCAGTAGTACGACTAGCGGGGGGGCTGATACGCAGTATTTT. As protein: CASSTTSGGADTQYF. This chain joins TRBV19 and TRBJ2-3, with 14 nucleotides matching TRBD2. Unmatched junction bases numbered 3, after V lost 4 bases and J lost 6 bases. Germline V CDR1 and CDR2: LNHDA, SQIVND (reference sequence). CDR3 size: 15 residues. Full variable domain (rest looked up from reference TRBV19 and TRBJ2-3): DGGITQSPKYLFRKEGQNVTLSCEQNLNHDAMYWYRQDPGQGLRLIYYSQIVNDFQKGDIAEGYSVSREKKESFPLTVTSAQKNPTAFYLCASSTTSGGADTQYFGPGTRLTVL.

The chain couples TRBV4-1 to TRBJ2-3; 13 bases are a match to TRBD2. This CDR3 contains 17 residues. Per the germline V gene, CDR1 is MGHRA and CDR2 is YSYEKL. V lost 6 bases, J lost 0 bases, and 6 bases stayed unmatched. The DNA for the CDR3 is TGCGCCAGCAGACTAGCGGGGGGGGACCATAGCACAGATACGCAGTATTTT. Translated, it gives CASRLAGGDHSTDTQYF.